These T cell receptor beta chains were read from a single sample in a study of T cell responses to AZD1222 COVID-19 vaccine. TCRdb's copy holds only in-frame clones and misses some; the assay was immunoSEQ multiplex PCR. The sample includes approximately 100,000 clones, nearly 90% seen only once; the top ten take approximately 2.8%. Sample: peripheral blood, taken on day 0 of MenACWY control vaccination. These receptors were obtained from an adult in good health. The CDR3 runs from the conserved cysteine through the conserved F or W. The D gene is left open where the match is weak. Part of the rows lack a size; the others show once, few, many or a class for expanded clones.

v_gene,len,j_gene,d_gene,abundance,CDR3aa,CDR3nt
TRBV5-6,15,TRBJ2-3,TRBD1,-,CASSQTGQGTDTQYF,TGTGCCAGCAGCCAGACTGGACAGGGGACAGATACGCAGTATTTT
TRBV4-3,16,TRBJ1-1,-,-,CASSQDHGPMNTEAFF,TGCGCCAGCAGCCAAGATCACGGTCCCATGAACACTGAAGCTTTCTTT
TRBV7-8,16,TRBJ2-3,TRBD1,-,CASRTTGQGGSDTQYF,TGTGCCAGCCGTACTACGGGACAGGGTGGTTCAGATACGCAGTATTTT
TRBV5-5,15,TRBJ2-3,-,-,CASSLVSFSTDTQYF,TGTGCCAGCAGCTTGGTATCCTTTAGCACAGATACGCAGTATTTT
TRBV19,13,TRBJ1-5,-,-,CASSMGYNQPQHF,TGTGCCAGTAGTATGGGCTACAATCAGCCCCAGCATTTT
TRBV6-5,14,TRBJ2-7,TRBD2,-,CASSSGTITYEQYF,TGTGCCAGCAGTTCCGGGACTATAACCTACGAGCAGTACTTC
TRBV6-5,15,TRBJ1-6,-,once,CASSYLDNGNSPLHF,TGTGCCAGCAGTTACCTGGACAATGGGAATTCACCCCTCCACTTT
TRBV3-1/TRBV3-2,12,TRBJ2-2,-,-,CASSPSGLELFF,TGTGCCAGCAGCCCCTCTGGACTTGAGCTGTTTTTT
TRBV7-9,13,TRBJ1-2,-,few,CASSLDRWYGYTF,TGTGCCAGCAGCTTAGACAGGTGGTATGGCTACACCTTC
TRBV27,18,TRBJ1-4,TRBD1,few,CASSLLGQGSLTNEKLFF,TGTGCCAGCAGTTTACTGGGACAGGGGTCTTTAACTAATGAAAAACTGTTTTTT
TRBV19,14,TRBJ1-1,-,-,CASSIDPLSGEAFF,TGTGCCAGTAGTATAGACCCGCTAAGCGGTGAAGCTTTCTTT
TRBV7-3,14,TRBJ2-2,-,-,CASSFGRGTGELFF,TGTGCCAGCAGCTTTGGGCGGGGAACCGGGGAGCTGTTTTTT
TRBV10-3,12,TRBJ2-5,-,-,CAISHGQETQYF,TGTGCCATCAGTCATGGCCAAGAGACCCAGTACTTC
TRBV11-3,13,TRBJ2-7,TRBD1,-,CASRDRGSGEQYF,TGTGCCAGCAGAGACAGGGGGTCCGGTGAGCAGTACTTC
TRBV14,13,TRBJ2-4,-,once,CASSQGFMDIQYF,TGTGCCAGCAGCCAAGGGTTTATGGACATTCAGTACTTC
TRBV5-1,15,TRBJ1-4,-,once,CASSAGDSTNEKLFF,TGCGCCAGCAGCGCCGGGGATTCGACTAATGAAAAACTGTTTTTT
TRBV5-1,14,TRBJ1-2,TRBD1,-,CASSPQGVEYGYTF,TGCGCCAGCAGCCCCCAGGGGGTCGAGTATGGCTACACCTTC
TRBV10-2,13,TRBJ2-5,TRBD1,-,CASSFDRAETQYF,TGCGCCAGCAGTTTCGACAGGGCTGAGACCCAGTACTTC
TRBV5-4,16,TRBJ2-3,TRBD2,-,CASSFPGLTSTDTQYF,TGTGCCAGCAGCTTCCCGGGACTAACTAGCACAGATACGCAGTATTTT
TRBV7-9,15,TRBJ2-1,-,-,CASSQAGGTHNEQFF,TGTGCCAGCAGCCAGGCCGGGGGAACCCACAATGAGCAGTTCTTC
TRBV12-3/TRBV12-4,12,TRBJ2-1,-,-,CASTDNTFQQFF,TGTGCCAGCACCGACAATACTTTTCAGCAGTTCTTC
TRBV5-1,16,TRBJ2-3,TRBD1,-,CASSLFNRGSTDTQYF,TGCGCCAGCAGCTTGTTCAACAGGGGGAGCACAGATACGCAGTATTTT
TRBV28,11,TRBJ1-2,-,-,CASSLKGGYTF,TGTGCCAGCAGTTTAAAGGGCGGCTACACCTTC
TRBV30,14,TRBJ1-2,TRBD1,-,CAWRGQPAGGGYTF,TGTGCCTGGAGGGGACAGCCTGCCGGTGGAGGCTACACCTTC
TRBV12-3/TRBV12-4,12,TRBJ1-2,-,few,CASSLVGYGYTF,TGTGCCAGCAGTTTGGTTGGGTATGGCTACACCTTC
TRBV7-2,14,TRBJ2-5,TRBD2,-,CASSPLANWETQYF,TGTGCCAGCAGCCCACTAGCGAACTGGGAGACCCAGTACTTC
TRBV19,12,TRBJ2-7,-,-,CASNTGLGEQYF,TGTGCCAGTAACACAGGGTTAGGAGAGCAGTACTTC
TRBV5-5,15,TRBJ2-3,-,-,CASSLVRGSTDTQYF,TGTGCCAGCAGCTTGGTCCGGGGAAGCACAGATACGCAGTATTTT
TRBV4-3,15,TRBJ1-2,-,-,CASSQTLGTHYGYTF,TGCGCCAGCAGCCAGACCTTAGGGACACACTATGGCTACACCTTC
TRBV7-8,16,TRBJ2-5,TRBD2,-,CASSSTSGGGLETQYF,TGTGCCAGCAGCTCGACTAGCGGGGGAGGTCTGGAGACCCAGTACTTC
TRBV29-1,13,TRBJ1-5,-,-,CSAIAGFNQPQHF,TGCAGCGCGATAGCGGGTTTCAATCAGCCCCAGCATTTT
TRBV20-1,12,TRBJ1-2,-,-,CSASSGDRGYTF,TGCAGTGCTAGTTCAGGGGATCGGGGCTACACCTTC
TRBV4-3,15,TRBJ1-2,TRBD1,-,CASSQNRDSRYGYTF,TGCGCCAGCAGCCAAAATCGGGACAGTCGCTATGGCTACACCTTC
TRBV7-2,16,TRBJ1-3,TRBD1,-,CASSLDGTGNGNTIYF,TGTGCCAGCAGCTTAGACGGGACAGGGAACGGAAACACCATATATTTT
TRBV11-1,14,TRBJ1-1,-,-,CASSPGRANTEAFF,TGTGCCAGCAGCCCAGGGAGGGCAAACACTGAAGCTTTCTTT
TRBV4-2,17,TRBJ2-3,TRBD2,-,CASSQTGGSISTDTQYF,TGTGCCAGCAGCCAAACCGGGGGGTCGATTAGCACAGATACGCAGTATTTT
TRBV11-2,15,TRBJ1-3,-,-,CASSAPLSSGNTIYF,TGTGCCAGCAGCGCCCCTCTGAGCTCTGGAAACACCATATATTTT
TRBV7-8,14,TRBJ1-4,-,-,CASSSSELSEKLFF,TGTGCCAGCAGCTCCTCAGAGTTATCTGAAAAACTGTTTTTT
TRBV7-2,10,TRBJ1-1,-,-,CATGKDPAFF,TGTGCCACCGGGAAGGATCCCGCTTTCTTT
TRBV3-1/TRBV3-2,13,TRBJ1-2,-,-,CASSQPPGYGYTF,TGTGCCAGCAGCCAACCTCCGGGCTATGGCTACACCTTC
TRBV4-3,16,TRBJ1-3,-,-,CASSQWGGLSGNTIYF,TGCGCCAGCAGCCAGTGGGGAGGTCTCTCTGGAAACACCATATATTTT
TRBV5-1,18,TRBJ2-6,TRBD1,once,CASSPRDRAYSGANVLTF,TGCGCCAGCAGCCCCCGGGACAGGGCCTACTCTGGGGCCAACGTCCTGACTTTC
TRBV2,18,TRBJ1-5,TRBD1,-,CASSEARQGRGFNQPQHF,TGTGCCAGCAGTGAAGCGCGACAGGGTAGAGGTTTCAATCAGCCCCAGCATTTT
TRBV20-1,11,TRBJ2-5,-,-,CSARSQETQYF,TGCAGTGCTAGATCTCAAGAGACCCAGTACTTC
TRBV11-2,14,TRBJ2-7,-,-,CASSLDRTSYEQYF,TGTGCCAGCAGCTTAGACAGGACTTCCTACGAGCAGTACTTC
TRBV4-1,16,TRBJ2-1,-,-,CASSQGFGIIRDEQFF,TGCGCCAGCAGCCAAGGCTTCGGGATCATCAGGGATGAGCAGTTCTTC
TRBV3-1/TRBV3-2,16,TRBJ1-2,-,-,CASSPDSRIPLSGYTF,TGTGCCAGCAGCCCCGATTCCAGGATCCCCTTGAGTGGCTACACCTTC
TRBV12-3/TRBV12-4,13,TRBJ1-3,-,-,CASSLPGANTIYF,TGTGCCAGCAGTTTACCGGGGGCAAACACCATATATTTT